One sample yielded the 20 T cell receptor beta chains listed below, sequenced in a study of blood T cell repertoires in COVID-19. Sequenced by immunoSEQ multiplex PCR; TCRdb stores in-frame clones only, minus some. Of about 330,000 clones listed, more than 70% are singletons. The material sequenced was peripheral blood. All receptors come from a man aged 18 to 30 who had recovered from COVID-19.

In its sample, this clone was seen a few times. This rearrangement joins TRBV27 to TRBJ1-6, with D possibly matching TRBD1 (5 bases). V lost 6 bases, J lost 7 bases, and 16 bases lay in between. The CDR3 runs to 15 residues. CDR1 and CDR2 from the germline V gene are MNHEY and SMNVEV (reference sequence). DNA of the CDR3: TGTGCCAGCAGCCCTATCAGGGTTAGAAATTCACCCCTCCACTTT. It translates to CASSPIRVRNSPLHF.

The chain uses TRBV3-1 (or the pseudogene TRBV3-2) and TRBJ2-1; D remains unclear. The CDR3 has 14 amino acids. Germline CDR1 LGHDT, CDR2 YNNKEL (reference sequence). V lost 3 bases and J lost 2, with 8 bases in between. The chain's CDR3 is CASSHSNTYNEQFF. The DNA of the CDR3 is TGTGCCAGCAGCCATTCCAACACCTACAATGAGCAGTTCTTC.

The chain is built from TRBV29-1 and TRBJ1-2, with 7 nucleotides matching TRBD1. Germline loops: CDR1 SQVTM, CDR2 ANQGSEA. This CDR3 has 12 residues. With 4 bases clipped from V and 6 bases from J, the junction kept 5 bases outside the gene matches. As DNA, the CDR3 is TGCAGCGTTGGGCCAGGGGGTAATGGCTACACCTTC. This gives the protein CSVGPGGNGYTF.

This clone appeared a few times. The chain combines TRBV7-9 with TRBJ1-1; D unclear. CDR1 is SEHNR, CDR2 FQNEAQ, per germline (reference sequence). V was clipped by 2 bases and J by 4 bases, with 11 bases between them. The CDR3 has 14 residues. In DNA, the CDR3 is TGTGCCAGCAGCTTATACCGGGAGGTCACTGAAGCTTTCTTT. Translated, it gives CASSLYREVTEAFF.

J is TRBJ2-7 and V is TRBV19; the match to TRBD1 covers 8 bases. Germline CDR1 and CDR2: LNHDA and SQIVND (reference sequence). Trimming at V came to 4 bases and at J to 6 bases, leaving 11 bases not matched to a gene. The CDR3 sequence is 15 residues long. CDR3 nucleotides: TGTGCCAGTAGTAATCCCAACAGGGGGAGGAGCGAGCAGTACTTC. Residues: CASSNPNRGRSEQYF.

V gene TRBV3-1 (or the pseudogene TRBV3-2) combines with J gene TRBJ2-1, with 7 bases lining up with TRBD1. Germline V lookup: CDR1 LGHDT, CDR2 YNNKEL (reference sequence). The CDR3 spans 13 residues. V trimming: 4 bases; J trimming: 9 bases; junction bases outside the gene matches: 6. CDR3: CASSPTGAGEQFF. The CDR3 DNA reads as TGTGCCAGCAGCCCCACAGGGGCGGGTGAGCAGTTCTTC.

A note on this clone: Mismatch with germline at one junction end may stem from a read error. The rearrangement uses TRBV10-3 and TRBJ1-1; possibly TRBD1 for D (6 bases). CDR1 ENHRY and CDR2 SYGVKD come from the germline V gene. CDR3 size: 13 residues. The CDR3 DNA follows: TGTGTCATCAGTGGCACAGGGCCCACTGAAGCTTTCTTT. Amino acids: CVISGTGPTEAFF.

The V call is TRBV4-2, the J call TRBJ2-7; tentatively, D is TRBD2 (6 bases). Trimming pared 5 bases from V and 6 bases from J, leaving 17 bases between. The CDR3 totals 14 residues. Germline lookup yields CDR1 LGHNA and CDR2 YNFKEQ. The CDR3 sequence is CASSDGTGGLEQYF. The CDR3, as DNA: TGTGCCAGCAGCGACGGGACTGGGGGTCTCGAGCAGTACTTC.

This chain uses TRBV7-3 with TRBJ2-7; D unclear. The germline V gene has CDR1 SGHTA and CDR2 FQGTGA. The length of the CDR3 is 15 residues. Trimming removed 2 bases at V and 2 bases at J, with 13 bases between. In DNA form, the CDR3 reads TGTGCCAGCAGCTTAGGCCCAGCGTCGCCCTACGAGCAGTACTTC. Its protein product is CASSLGPASPYEQYF.

J is TRBJ1-4 and V is TRBV7-9; no reliable D call. The CDR3 has 15 amino acids. With 2 bases removed from V and 6 bases from J, the gap between germline ends came to 13 bases. The germline V gene encodes CDR1 SEHNR and CDR2 FQNEAQ (reference sequence). DNA of the CDR3: TGTGCCAGCAGCTTATCCCCGGCGGCAGATGAAAAACTGTTTTTT. It is translated as CASSLSPAADEKLFF. The entire variable domain, with the rest obtained from reference TRBV7-9 and TRBJ1-4, is as follows: DTGVSQNPRHKITKRGQNVTFRCDPISEHNRLYWYRQTLGQGPEFLTYFQNEAQLEKSRLLSDRFSAERPKGSFSTLEIQRTEQGDSAMYLCASSLSPAADEKLFFGSGTQLSVL.

The J gene is TRBJ1-2, the V gene TRBV9; D unresolved. The V gene lost 3 bases and the J gene lost 1 base, with 19 bases spanning the gap. The CDR3 spans 17 residues. The germline V gene encodes CDR1 SGDLS and CDR2 YYNGEE. DNA for the CDR3: TGTGCCAGCAGCGCTCCTAAGAGAGTAAACCTTAACTATGGCTACACCTTC. It encodes CASSAPKRVNLNYGYTF.

The chain couples TRBV6-5 to TRBJ2-1; TRBD2 is a possible D gene (5 bases). The CDR3 has 14 residues. V lost 0 bases to trimming and J lost 5 bases, with 8 bases between them. Germline-derived CDR1 and CDR2 are MNHEY and SVGAGI. Here the CDR3 reads CASSYSAGDNEQFF. In DNA form, the CDR3 reads TGTGCCAGCAGTTACTCTGCGGGCGACAATGAGCAGTTCTTC.

V usage is TRBV1 and J usage is TRBJ2-3; TRBD2, the table's D call, lacks a check against the DNA. TRBV1 is designated a pseudogene. The CDR3 totals 16 residues. CDR3 sequence (DNA): TGCACCAGCAGCCAGTTGCGGTTGGGTAGGACAGATACGCAGTATTTT. It codes for CTSSQLRLGRTDTQYF.

J is TRBJ1-6 and V is TRBV6-1; perhaps TRBD1 as D (5 bases). Germline CDR1 and CDR2: MNHNS and SASEGT. The ends were cut back, 1 base at V and 5 bases at J, with 15 bases in the middle. The CDR3 is 17 residues long. The DNA for the CDR3 is TGTGCCAGCAGTGAAGTGGGGGGAGGGATCGATAATTCACCCCTCCACTTT. Translating gives CASSEVGGGIDNSPLHF.

The count of this clone is one. The J gene is TRBJ2-1, the V gene TRBV27; D is undetermined. The V and J ends lost 6 bases and 0 bases respectively, with 6 bases between them. Germline V gene lookup returns CDR1 MNHEY and CDR2 SMNVEV (reference sequence). This CDR3 has 13 amino acids. The CDR3: CASRIRSYNEQFF. CDR3 in DNA: TGTGCCAGCAGAATCCGCTCCTACAATGAGCAGTTCTTC.

The chain uses TRBV27 and TRBJ2-1, with D tentatively TRBD2 (5 bases). Deletions cut 1 base from V and 8 bases from J, with 18 bases between. The length of the CDR3 is 16 residues. In germline, CDR1 is MNHEY, CDR2 SMNVEV (reference sequence). The CDR3 DNA follows: TGTGCCAGCAGTTTATATTTGGCGGAGGTTGGAGATGAGCAGTTCTTC. It yields the protein CASSLYLAEVGDEQFF.

The chain employs TRBV4-2 and TRBJ1-4; maybe TRBD1 (6 bases). The CDR3 loop spans 14 amino acids. The V gene lost 0 bases and the J gene lost 5 bases, with 7 bases spanning the gap. Germline CDR1 and CDR2: LGHNA and YNFKEQ. The CDR3 DNA is TGTGCCAGCAGCCAAGATCAGGGGAATGAAAAACTGTTTTTT. Its translation: CASSQDQGNEKLFF.

The chain has TRBV13 and TRBJ1-5, with 12 bases matching TRBD1. Trimming cost V 3 bases and J 7 bases; bases outside gene matches: 4. Germline-derived CDR1 and CDR2 are PRHDT and FYEKMQ (reference sequence). The CDR3 contains 15 residues. CDR3 DNA sequence: TGTGCCAGCAGCTTCGGGACAGGGGGCTCGCAGCCCCAGCATTTT. Protein sequence: CASSFGTGGSQPQHF. Full variable domain (outside the CDR3, taken from reference TRBV13 and TRBJ1-5): AAGVIQSPRHLIKEKRETATLKCYPIPRHDTVYWYQQGPGQDPQFLISFYEKMQSDKGSIPDRFSAQQFSDYHSELNMSSLELGDSALYFCASSFGTGGSQPQHFGDGTRLSIL.

V gene TRBV11-2 combines with J gene TRBJ1-1; D not resolved. Germline V gives CDR1 SGHAT, CDR2 FQNNGV. Trimming shortened V by 7 bases and J by 1 base, and 16 bases separated the two germline ends. This CDR3 is built from 15 residues. The CDR3 DNA follows: TGTGCCAGCATGCGACCGTGGCAGGAGAACACTGAAGCTTTCTTT. Protein: CASMRPWQENTEAFF.

This clone was seen more than once but under ten times. The chain carries TRBV19 and TRBJ2-7; tentatively, D is TRBD2 (5 bases). The length of the CDR3 is 13 residues. The germline V gene encodes CDR1 LNHDA and CDR2 SQIVND (reference sequence). The V end lost 6 bases, the J end lost 5 bases, and 14 bases lay between the germline ends. CDR3 sequence (DNA): TGTGCCAGTAGCCCGAACTCCGGGGACGAGCAGTACTTC. This translates into CASSPNSGDEQYF.